Below, 2 T cell receptor beta chains from the same sample are listed, as sequenced in a study of cytomegalovirus exposure and HLA in healthy donors. PCR was performed using 60 Vbeta and 13 Jbeta primers. Some clones are missing from TCRdb's copy, which holds only in-frame ones; the method was immunoSEQ multiplex PCR. The sample consists of around 120,000 clones, roughly three fifths of them appearing once. Sequences were obtained from PBMCs. The receptor set was obtained from a man aged 25 to 40 in good health and CMV-seropositive.

The chain combines TRBV19 with TRBJ1-3, with D possibly TRBD1 on 5 matching bases. Trimming stripped 0 bases from V and 1 base from J, with 7 bases between. The CDR3 spans 15 residues. Per the germline V gene, CDR1 is LNHDA and CDR2 is SQIVND (reference sequence). This CDR3 is CASSIEGGSGNTIYF. In nucleotides, the CDR3 is TGTGCCAGTAGTATAGAGGGGGGATCTGGAAACACCATATATTTT.

The chain employs TRBV7-8 and TRBJ2-5, with D unresolved. Germline CDR1 SGHVS, CDR2 FQNEAQ. The CDR3 sequence is 13 residues long. The ends were cut back, 5 bases at V and 0 bases at J, with 7 bases in the middle. In DNA, the CDR3 is TGTGCCAGCAGCCGGGTGTACCAAGAGACCCAGTACTTC. Its translation: CASSRVYQETQYF.